A few counts support the clone carrying this T cell receptor (beta chain). The method was immunoSEQ multiplex PCR; TCRdb's version includes in-frame clones alone and lacks a portion of them. This table has roughly 230,000 clones, roughly 80% appearing once. The data originate from a study of blood T cell repertoires in COVID-19. About the research overall: In each case, the material was cDNA or gDNA derived from T cells, B-cell-depleted T cells, or PBMCs.

The V and J ends lost 6 bases and 7 bases respectively, with 15 bases between them. This CDR3 is 13 amino acids long. The receptor comes from an elderly woman with acute or convalescent COVID-19. The gene calls are TRBV23-1 and TRBJ2-5, with TRBD1 as a possible D gene (5 bases). TRBV23-1 is reported as an ORF; its role is uncertain. Input material: peripheral blood. CDR3 sequence reads: CASRLRPGMTQYF. The CDR3 DNA reads TGCGCCAGCAGGCTAAGACCAGGGATGACCCAGTACTTC.